The clone carrying this T cell receptor beta chain was counted ten times or more. Presentation of ophthalmopathy in the donors involved moderate-to-severe activity, CAS ≥3, NOSPECS ≥4 and a duration under 3 months. The data are from a study of Graves' ophthalmopathy and Graves' hyperthyroidism. As the template, RNA transcripts were used to amplify TCR beta CDR3 regions. Second-round multiplex PCR came after first-round RT-PCR with HTBI primers. MiXCR was run by TCRdb on the multiplex PCR reads, yielding one entry per CDR3 protein. This sample carries 220,000 or so distinct CDR3 sequences, 20% to 25% of them seen once, and the ten largest clones take 43%. CDR1 is SNHLY and CDR2 is FYNNEI in the germline V gene. The V end lost 0 bases, the J end lost 9 bases, and 9 bases lay between the germline ends. The CDR3 is 14 residues long.

This sequence was found in a woman aged 50 to 60 with Graves' ophthalmopathy. The material sequenced was peripheral blood. The genes are TRBV2 and TRBJ1-6; D call uncertain. The DNA for the CDR3 is TGTGCCAGCAGTGAAGCACGGTTTCGTTCACCCCTCCACTTT. Translation gives CASSEARFRSPLHF.